These 11 T cell receptor beta chains were sequenced from one sample in a study of coeliac disease. Assay: immunoSEQ multiplex PCR; the TCRdb copy retains only in-frame clones and omits some. The sample includes about 4,900 clones, roughly 71% of them seen just once. The sequencing sample was made of lymphocytes from the gut lamina propria. The receptors shown here come from a woman in her thirties or forties.

J is TRBJ2-3 and V is TRBV28; D gene uncertain. CDR1 and CDR2 (germline): MDHEN, SYDVKM. This CDR3 contains 11 residues. The ends were cut back, 7 bases at V and 3 bases at J, with 5 bases in the middle. The CDR3 protein is CASTTTDTQYF. In DNA, the CDR3 is TGTGCCAGCACGACTACAGATACGCAGTATTTT.

The CDR3 loop reads CASRGYRGSIFEQYF. The CDR3 DNA follows: TGTGCCAGCAGGGGTTACAGGGGGTCGATCTTCGAGCAGTACTTC. V is TRBV28 and J is TRBJ2-7, with 8 bases aligning to TRBD1. CDR3 length: 15 residues. After removal of 6 bases from V and 6 bases from J, the junction contained 13 bases not matched to a gene. The germline V gene encodes CDR1 MDHEN and CDR2 SYDVKM.

In its sample, this clone was seen once. J is TRBJ2-5 and V is TRBV5-1, with 8 bases fitting TRBD2. CDR1 is SGHRS, CDR2 YFSETQ, per germline. The J segment lost 14 bases and the V segment lost 1 base, leaving 16 bases of the junction unmatched. This CDR3 has 15 residues. The CDR3 spells CASSLMGLAGAIPYF. CDR3 coding DNA: TGCGCCAGCAGCTTGATGGGCCTAGCGGGCGCCATCCCCTACTTC. Variable domain in full (rest from reference TRBV5-1 and TRBJ2-5): KAGVTQTPRYLIKTRGQQVTLSCSPISGHRSVSWYQQTPGQGLQFLFEYFSETQRNKGNFPGRFSGRQFSNSRSEMNVSTLELGDSALYLCASSLMGLAGAIPYFGPGTRLLVL.

In regard to this clone: This CDR3 is also generated by other DNA sequences in the sample. The chain joins TRBV15 to TRBJ2-7; TRBD1 agrees at 9 bases. The CDR3 is 14 amino acids. The germline V gene encodes CDR1 LNHNV and CDR2 YYDKDF (reference sequence). The trim removed 5 bases at V and 6 bases at J, leaving 8 bases unmatched. CDR3 in amino acids: CATSLAGQGLEQYF. In nucleotides, the CDR3 is TGTGCCACCAGCTTGGCGGGACAGGGACTCGAGCAGTACTTC.

The chain links TRBV19 to TRBJ1-4, with TRBD1 as a possible D gene (5 bases). The CDR3 has 15 residues. Germline-derived CDR1 and CDR2 are LNHDA and SQIVND (reference sequence). V was clipped by 2 bases and J by 12 bases, with 19 bases between them. CDR3 nucleotide sequence: TGTGCCAGTAGTATACCCCACTTGGGCGGGGGTGAACTGTTTTTT. It specifies CASSIPHLGGGELFF.

This clone appeared a few times. The junction differs from germline at one of its ends, possibly a read error. The chain couples TRBV7-7 to TRBJ2-5, with D perhaps matching TRBD2 (5 bases). In germline, CDR1 is SSHAT, CDR2 FNYEAQ (reference sequence). The CDR3 is 14 residues long. This CDR3 is CASSLDPAAGTQYF. The DNA for the CDR3 is TGTGCTAGCAGCTTAGATCCAGCTGCGGGGACCCAGTACTTC.

V gene TRBV5-1 combines with J gene TRBJ2-7; 9 bases line up with TRBD1. The CDR3 extends over 16 amino acids. V dropped 2 bases and J dropped 3; count of bases not matched to a gene: 9. Per the germline V gene, CDR1 is SGHRS and CDR2 is YFSETQ. CDR3: CASSFGGWTGDYEQYF. CDR3 DNA sequence: TGCGCCAGCAGCTTTGGTGGTTGGACAGGGGACTACGAGCAGTACTTC.

The V gene is TRBV15, the J gene TRBJ2-7; TRBD1 might be the D (6 bases). V lost 0 bases and J lost 1, with 7 bases in between. Looked up from germline, CDR1 is LNHNV and CDR2 is YYDKDF (reference sequence). This CDR3 contains 14 residues. The CDR3 nucleotides read TGTGCCACCAGCAGAGAAGGACAGTCCTACGAGCAGTACTTC. It is translated as CATSREGQSYEQYF.

This chain joins TRBV4-1 and TRBJ1-5, with 7 positions matching TRBD1. The CDR3 consists of 15 residues. CDR1 and CDR2 from the germline V gene are MGHRA and YSYEKL. V lost 1 base and J lost 10; bases outside the gene matches: 10. The CDR3 coding sequence is TGCGCCAGCAGCCAAGGACAGGGCCAGTGGGGTCCCCAGCATTTT. It encodes CASSQGQGQWGPQHF.

The chain combines TRBV6-1 with TRBJ1-1; tentatively, D is TRBD1 (6 bases). Germline CDR1 reads MNHNS; CDR2 reads SASEGT. The CDR3 has 16 amino acids. V lost 3 bases and J lost 5, with 19 bases in between. The chain's CDR3 is CASSDSNRDSGTEAFF. The CDR3 DNA is TGTGCCAGCAGTGATAGTAACAGGGATTCCGGGACTGAAGCTTTCTTT.

As DNA, the CDR3 is TGTGCCAGCAGTGACGGGACAGTACCCTACGAGCAGTACTTC. This gives the protein CASSDGTVPYEQYF. The chain recombines TRBV6-1 with TRBJ2-7; 7 bases align to TRBD1. This CDR3 is built from 14 residues. Germline V gives CDR1 MNHNS, CDR2 SASEGT. V lost 3 bases to trimming and J lost 2 bases; unmatched junction nucleotides: 4.